The T cell receptor (beta chain) under discussion was sequenced for a study of blood T cell repertoires in COVID-19. Profiling relied on immunoSEQ multiplex PCR, and the TCRdb table lists in-frame clones only, not all of them. The data contain some 260,000 clones, approximately 90% of them singletons. V lost 3 bases to trimming and J lost 5 bases; unmatched junction nucleotides: 7. This CDR3 has 15 residues. The germline gives CDR1 SGHRS, CDR2 YFSETQ. V gene TRBV5-1 combines with J gene TRBJ1-5, with 8 nucleotides matching TRBD1. The sequence derives from a man between 18 and 29 years old with active or convalescent COVID-19. Material: peripheral blood. CDR3 sequence (DNA): TGCGCCAGCAGCTCTGGGACAGGTGGTCATCAGCCCCAGCATTTT. Residues: CASSSGTGGHQPQHF.